Shown below are 30 T cell receptor beta chains from a single sample sequenced in a study of cytomegalovirus exposure and HLA in healthy donors. Assay: immunoSEQ multiplex PCR; the TCRdb copy retains only in-frame clones and omits some. Counted here are 140,000 or so clones, 90% to 95% occurring once; the ten biggest clones make up around 0.7%. Sequences were obtained from PBMCs. The source of these receptors is a man younger than 35 in good health and CMV-seronegative.

J is TRBJ2-5 and V is TRBV14, with D perhaps TRBD1 (6 bases). Trimming took 4 bases from V and 5 from J, leaving 14 bases between them. Germline V CDR1 and CDR2: SGHDN, FVKESK. The length of the CDR3 is 14 residues. CDR3 bases: TGTGCCAGCAGCCGGGGGCCCCCCCCCGAGACCCAGTACTTC. Residues: CASSRGPPPETQYF. Full variable domain (missing parts from reference TRBV14 and TRBJ2-5): EAGVTQFPSHSVIEKGQTVTLRCDPISGHDNLYWYRRVMGKEIKFLLHFVKESKQDESGMPNNRFLAERTGGTYSTLKVQPAELEDSGVYFCASSRGPPPETQYFGPGTRLLVL.

The V and J genes are TRBV14 and TRBJ1-4; 9 nucleotides agree with TRBD1. V trimming: 0 bases; J trimming: 7 bases; junction bases outside the gene matches: 3. The CDR3 is 15 amino acids. The germline V gene encodes CDR1 SGHDN and CDR2 FVKESK. The CDR3 region is CASSQETGGREKLFF. DNA of the CDR3: TGTGCCAGCAGCCAAGAGACAGGGGGGCGTGAAAAACTGTTTTTT.

V gene TRBV19 combines with J gene TRBJ2-3; TRBD2 might be the D (5 bases). V lost 3 bases, J lost 6 bases, and 19 bases lay in between. Per germline, CDR1 LNHDA and CDR2 SQIVND (reference sequence). The CDR3 loop spans 16 amino acids. This chain's CDR3 is CASSITRATISDTQYF. In DNA, the CDR3 is TGTGCCAGTAGTATTACGCGGGCGACGATTTCGGATACGCAGTATTTT. The full variable domain, rest sourced from reference TRBV19 and TRBJ2-3, is DGGITQSPKYLFRKEGQNVTLSCEQNLNHDAMYWYRQDPGQGLRLIYYSQIVNDFQKGDIAEGYSVSREKKESFPLTVTSAQKNPTAFYLCASSITRATISDTQYFGPGTRLTVL.

The CDR3 sequence: CASSPPSYEQYF. The CDR3 DNA sequence: TGCGCCAGCAGCCCCCCATCCTACGAGCAGTACTTC. The rearrangement links TRBV4-1 to TRBJ2-7; D remains unclear. Germline V gene data show CDR1 as MGHRA and CDR2 as YSYEKL. V gave up 4 bases and J gave up 1 base, with 5 bases separating them. The CDR3 extends over 12 amino acids.

The DNA for the CDR3 is TGCGCCAGCAGCCAACTAGCGGGGGGTTCCAATGAGCAGTTCTTC. Translating it yields CASSQLAGGSNEQFF. The rearrangement links TRBV4-3 to TRBJ2-1; 11 nucleotides match TRBD2. V shed 2 bases and J 6 bases; nucleotides not matched to a gene: 3. This CDR3 region has 15 residues. The germline V gene has CDR1 LGHNA and CDR2 YSLEER.

V and J are TRBV7-9 and TRBJ2-2; TRBD2 matches at 7 bases. J lost 0 bases, V lost 1 base, and 8 bases had no gene match. The CDR3 length is 18 residues. Germline assignment: CDR1 SEHNR and CDR2 FQNEAQ (reference sequence). The CDR3 is CASSLVGLADSNTGELFF. In DNA, the CDR3 is TGTGCCAGCAGCTTAGTGGGTCTAGCGGACTCGAACACCGGGGAGCTGTTTTTT.

The rearrangement joins TRBV4-3 to TRBJ2-1; 14 bases agree with TRBD2. CDR3 length: 16 amino acids. CDR1 is LGHNA, CDR2 YSLEER, per germline. J gave up 4 bases and V 5 bases, and 4 bases lay outside the gene matches. The CDR3 reads CASSYGTSGRYNEQFF. Written as DNA, the CDR3 is TGCGCCAGCAGCTACGGGACTAGCGGGAGATACAATGAGCAGTTCTTC.

The chain carries TRBV4-1 and TRBJ2-5; 8 bases are shared with TRBD2. Unmatched junction bases numbered 8, after V lost 3 bases and J lost 5 bases. Germline lookup yields CDR1 MGHRA and CDR2 YSYEKL. The CDR3 contains 15 residues. The CDR3: CASSQTSGGGETQYF. CDR3 DNA sequence: TGCGCCAGCAGCCAGACCTCGGGGGGGGGTGAGACCCAGTACTTC.

This clone has only one observation. This chain links TRBV5-6 with TRBJ2-5; 8 bases fit TRBD1. Trimming cost V 4 bases and J 5 bases; bases outside gene matches: 10. The germline CDR1 and CDR2 sequences are SGHDT and YYEEEE. The CDR3 runs 15 residues. The CDR3: CASSRRGQVGETQYF. The CDR3 region has the DNA TGTGCCAGCAGCAGACGGGGACAGGTCGGGGAGACCCAGTACTTC.

The chain is built from TRBV12-5 and TRBJ1-1; 10 positions match TRBD1. The trim removed 6 bases at V and 3 bases at J, leaving 4 bases unmatched. This CDR3 is 14 amino acids long. Germline CDR1 and CDR2: LGHNT and FRNRAP. Here the CDR3 reads CASGSGQGDTEAFF. In DNA form, the CDR3 reads TGTGCTAGTGGATCCGGACAGGGGGACACTGAAGCTTTCTTT.

This chain links TRBV5-8 with TRBJ1-1, with D possibly being TRBD1 (5 bases). The CDR3 runs 15 residues. Trimming left V 0 bases short and J 11 bases short, with 20 bases between. CDR1 SGHTS and CDR2 YDEGEE come from the germline V gene. The CDR3 nucleotides read TGTGCCAGCAGCTTGGTAGGCAGGGCAACCGGTTCGGCTTTCTTT. This codes for CASSLVGRATGSAFF. Full variable domain (outside the CDR3, taken from reference TRBV5-8 and TRBJ1-1): EAGVTQSPTHLIKTRGQQATLRCSPISGHTSVYWYQQALGLGLQFLLWYDEGEERNRGNFPPRFSGRQFPNYSSELNVNALELEDSALYLCASSLVGRATGSAFFGQGTRLTVV.

V gene TRBV10-3 combines with J gene TRBJ1-6; no definite D call. Trimming took off 7 bases at V and 11 bases at J, with 12 bases between the two ends. This CDR3 has 12 amino acids. CDR1 and CDR2 from the germline V gene are ENHRY and SYGVKD. The CDR3 nucleotides read TGTGCCATCAATGCGGGTGGAACACCCCTCCACTTT. Translation: CAINAGGTPLHF.

As DNA, the CDR3 is TGTGCCAGCAGCCACCGGGACACTAGCACAGATACGCAGTATTTT. Translated: CASSHRDTSTDTQYF. The rearrangement uses TRBV7-9 and TRBJ2-3, with D possibly matching TRBD1 (6 bases). CDR3 size: 15 residues. Germline assignment: CDR1 SEHNR and CDR2 FQNEAQ (reference sequence). Trimming removed 5 bases from V and 0 bases from J, with 12 bases in between.

The rearrangement joins TRBV18 to TRBJ2-7; 8 nucleotides match TRBD1. V trimming: 2 bases; J trimming: 5 bases; junction bases outside the gene matches: 5. Germline V gene lookup returns CDR1 KGHSH and CDR2 LQKENI. The CDR3 totals 14 residues. The CDR3 nucleotides are TGTGCCAGCTCACCAGGCAGGGGGCTTCACGAGCAGTACGTC. Translation gives CASSPGRGLHEQYV.

The chain is built from TRBV27 and TRBJ2-1; 10 nucleotides agree with TRBD2. V lost 0 bases, J lost 6 bases, and 5 bases stayed unmatched. Per the germline V gene, CDR1 is MNHEY and CDR2 is SMNVEV (reference sequence). The CDR3 contains 16 residues. CDR3 loop: CASSLSRTSGTNEQFF. The CDR3 nucleotides are TGTGCCAGCAGTTTATCCCGAACTAGCGGGACCAATGAGCAGTTCTTC.

The genes are TRBV18 and TRBJ2-5; TRBD1 is a possible D gene (5 bases). The CDR3 length is 15 residues. Trimming pared 2 bases from V and 4 bases from J, leaving 14 bases between. Germline values: CDR1 KGHSH, CDR2 LQKENI. The CDR3 region is CASSPLGRASETQYF. The CDR3 coding sequence is TGTGCCAGCTCACCATTGGGCAGGGCATCAGAGACCCAGTACTTC.

This clone was seen once. The genes are TRBV5-1 and TRBJ2-3; a possible D gene is TRBD2 (5 bases). V was shortened by 6 bases and J by 3 bases, with 11 bases between the two germline ends. The CDR3 has 13 residues. Germline CDR1 SGHRS, CDR2 YFSETQ. As DNA, the CDR3 is TGCGCCAGCACCTCACCGGGGACAGATACGCAGTATTTT. This translates into CASTSPGTDTQYF.

The V and J genes are TRBV5-1 and TRBJ1-3, with TRBD1 matching 9 bases. Germline-derived CDR1 and CDR2 are SGHRS and YFSETQ. Trimming removed 3 bases from V and 3 bases from J; junction bases left unmatched: 4. The CDR3 consists of 15 residues. This CDR3 is CASSYRGLFGNTIYF. The DNA for the CDR3 is TGCGCCAGCAGCTACAGGGGGCTATTTGGAAACACCATATATTTT.

V is TRBV7-8 and J is TRBJ2-7; 7 positions agree with TRBD2. J lost 3 bases, V lost 1 base, and 3 bases had no gene match. In germline, CDR1 is SGHVS, CDR2 FQNEAQ. This CDR3 is 14 amino acids long. The CDR3 bases are TGTGCCAGCAGCTTAGATGCTAGCGGCTACGAGCAGTACGTC. Translating it yields CASSLDASGYEQYV.

The chain couples TRBV19 to TRBJ1-1, with 8 bases lining up with TRBD1. Germline V gene lookup returns CDR1 LNHDA and CDR2 SQIVND (reference sequence). This CDR3 spans 14 amino acids. Trimming took 10 bases from V and 4 from J; bases not matched to a gene: 11. CDR3 protein: CATKNTGGSTEAFF. CDR3 DNA: TGTGCCACTAAGAATACAGGGGGGAGCACTGAAGCTTTCTTT.

This clone was detected only a few times. The chain is built from TRBV2 and TRBJ1-6; D is uncertain. The germline V gene has CDR1 SNHLY and CDR2 FYNNEI. CDR3 length equals 15 residues. Trimming removed 3 bases at V and 7 bases at J, with 13 bases between. CDR3 nucleotides: TGTGCCAGCAGTGAGGAGGGTATTGGGAATTCACCCCTCCACTTT. Its protein product is CASSEEGIGNSPLHF.

The chain carries TRBV14 and TRBJ1-6; the D gene is possibly TRBD1 (5 bases). The V end was cut by 1 base, the J end by 4 bases, with 8 bases between. The CDR3 runs 15 residues. The germline gives CDR1 SGHDN, CDR2 FVKESK. The CDR3 sequence is CASSQAGLYNSPLHF. CDR3 sequence (DNA): TGTGCCAGCAGCCAAGCAGGGCTATATAATTCACCCCTCCACTTT.

This clone was detected a few times. The J gene is TRBJ1-6, the V gene TRBV30; 8 nucleotides match TRBD1. The CDR3 consists of 13 residues. Unmatched junction bases numbered 7, after V lost 5 bases and J lost 10 bases. Per germline, CDR1 GTSNPN and CDR2 SVGIG (reference sequence). The CDR3 nucleotides are TGTGCCTGGGCAGGACAGGGAGACTCACCCCTCCACTTT. Translated: CAWAGQGDSPLHF.

This clone was detected only once. The sample contains more than one DNA sequence encoding this CDR3. The chain links TRBV11-2 to TRBJ1-5; D is uncertain. Between the trimmed V and J ends, which lost 1 base and 5 bases, there was a span of 6 bases. CDR1 is SGHAT, CDR2 FQNNGV, per germline. The CDR3 is 13 amino acids. As DNA, the CDR3 is TGTGCCAGCAGCTTAGTGGCAGATCAGCCCCAGCATTTT. Translated: CASSLVADQPQHF.

The chain combines TRBV5-4 with TRBJ1-6, with D perhaps TRBD1 (5 bases). This CDR3 has 15 amino acids. Trimming left V 0 bases short and J 7 bases short, with 11 bases between. Germline V lookup: CDR1 SGHNT, CDR2 YYREEE (reference sequence). The DNA for the CDR3 is TGTGCCAGCAGCTTGGCCCAGGGTGAAAATTCACCCCTCCACTTT. Translated, it gives CASSLAQGENSPLHF.

This clone was observed a handful of times. In DNA, the CDR3 is TGTGCCAGCAGTTTATCCCCGCCAGGGTCTGGTAACATTCAGTACTTC. Its protein is CASSLSPPGSGNIQYF. This rearrangement joins TRBV27 to TRBJ2-4; TRBD1 might be the D (5 bases). Germline loops: CDR1 MNHEY, CDR2 SMNVEV (reference sequence). With 0 bases removed from V and 7 bases from J, the gap between germline ends came to 16 bases. There are 16 residues in the CDR3.

This sequence joins TRBV4-3 and TRBJ1-1; D possibly corresponds to TRBD1 (5 bases). The CDR3 contains 15 residues. Germline V gives CDR1 LGHNA, CDR2 YSLEER. The V gene lost 3 bases and the J gene lost 0 bases, with 11 bases spanning the gap. The DNA for the CDR3 is TGCGCCAGCAGCCAGGGCTCGGGGGTGAACACTGAAGCTTTCTTT. Its translation: CASSQGSGVNTEAFF.

V is TRBV5-1 and J is TRBJ2-7, with 11 bases matching TRBD1. V lost 3 bases to trimming and J lost 6 bases; unmatched junction nucleotides: 5. Germline loops: CDR1 SGHRS, CDR2 YFSETQ. The CDR3 length is 14 residues. CDR3 bases: TGCGCCAGCAGCTCCGACGGGACAGGGGGCGAGCAGTACGTC. It encodes CASSSDGTGGEQYV.

The V call is TRBV6-6, the J call TRBJ2-7, with D perhaps TRBD1 (5 bases). Germline V lookup: CDR1 MNHNY, CDR2 SVGAGI (reference sequence). The CDR3 is made up of 13 amino acids. The V end lost 7 bases, the J end lost 2 bases, and 12 bases lay between the germline ends. The CDR3 protein is CASIGGQTYEQYF. CDR3 DNA sequence: TGTGCCAGCATCGGTGGACAAACCTACGAGCAGTACTTC.

The chain uses TRBV7-9 and TRBJ1-5; the D is unclear. CDR3 size: 13 residues. The V gene lost 5 bases and the J gene lost 9 bases, with 14 bases spanning the gap. CDR1 is SEHNR and CDR2 is FQNEAQ in the germline V gene (reference sequence). CDR3 amino acids: CASSAAMRGPQHF. CDR3 in DNA: TGTGCCAGCAGCGCAGCGATGCGGGGGCCCCAGCATTTT.